These 27 T cell receptor beta chains were sequenced from one sample in a study of shared clonotypes between healthy human individuals. Method: immunoSEQ multiplex PCR; TCRdb's copy keeps in-frame clones and lacks some. The sample consists of over a million clones, around 76% of them appearing once. Sequenced: memory CD4+ T cells sorted from blood. The subset: CD45RA-negative fraction. The receptors here all came from a man aged 18 to 29 in good health.

This clone has more than one count but fewer than ten. The V gene is TRBV27, the J gene TRBJ2-3, with 7 nucleotides matching TRBD2. Looked up from germline, CDR1 is MNHEY and CDR2 is SMNVEV (reference sequence). CDR3 length: 15 residues. The V segment lost 2 bases and the J segment 4 bases; nucleotides outside the gene matches: 6. DNA for the CDR3: TGTGCCAGCAGTTTAGCTAGCGGCTTGCCAGATACGCAGTATTTT. Its protein is CASSLASGLPDTQYF.

This clone was counted ten times or more. The chain carries TRBV2 and TRBJ1-5; D possibly corresponds to TRBD1 (5 bases). From germline, CDR1 is SNHLY and CDR2 FYNNEI. The CDR3 runs 13 residues. Trimming shortened V by 7 bases and J by 4 bases, and 11 bases separated the two germline ends. The CDR3 protein is CASKGRGNQPQHF. CDR3 nucleotide sequence: TGTGCCAGCAAGGGGAGGGGAAATCAGCCCCAGCATTTT.

The gene calls are TRBV12-5 and TRBJ2-1; D gene uncertain. Germline CDR1 reads LGHNT; CDR2 reads FRNRAP. The V and J ends lost 4 bases and 4 bases respectively, with 2 bases between them. The CDR3 covers 11 residues. The CDR3 protein is CASGYYNEQFF. In nucleotides, the CDR3 is TGTGCTAGTGGTTATTACAATGAGCAGTTCTTC.

The chain combines TRBV7-9 with TRBJ2-5; TRBD1 aligns across 7 bases. The CDR3 totals 12 residues. V was pared by 1 base and J by 9 bases, with 2 bases of the junction left unmatched. From germline, CDR1 is SEHNR and CDR2 FQNEAQ (reference sequence). DNA for the CDR3: TGTGCCAGCAGCTTAGAGGGGGCGGCCCAGTACTTC. This gives the protein CASSLEGAAQYF.

This clone was picked up a small number of times. This chain links TRBV11-1 with TRBJ1-2, with TRBD1 identical over 8 bases. J was trimmed by 1 base and V by 5 bases; bases with no gene match: 12. Per germline, CDR1 SGHAT and CDR2 FQDESV (reference sequence). CDR3 length: 17 amino acids. CDR3 nucleotides: TGTGCCAGCAGCCCGCTAGTTTCCAGGGGGCGTAACTATGGCTACACCTTC. The encoded protein is CASSPLVSRGRNYGYTF.

The chain is built from TRBV4-1 and TRBJ1-1, with unresolved D. The V and J ends lost 0 bases and 2 bases respectively, with 13 bases between them. There are 16 residues in the CDR3. In germline, CDR1 is MGHRA, CDR2 YSYEKL. For the CDR3, the DNA is TGCGCCAGCAGCCAAGATATGGTAGATCGCAACACTGAAGCTTTCTTT. It codes for CASSQDMVDRNTEAFF.

This clone was counted a single time. The chain is built from TRBV11-2 and TRBJ2-5; D perhaps matches TRBD2 (6 bases). Germline V gene data show CDR1 as SGHAT and CDR2 as FQNNGV. Trimming took off 5 bases at V and 4 bases at J, with 17 bases between the two ends. The CDR3 is 15 residues long. The CDR3 loop is CASSRTGGLGETQYF. In DNA, the CDR3 is TGTGCCAGCAGCCGCACCGGGGGATTGGGAGAGACCCAGTACTTC.

The V and J genes are TRBV14 and TRBJ2-5; tentative D call: TRBD1 (5 bases). CDR1 and CDR2 from the germline V gene are SGHDN and FVKESK. There are 16 residues in the CDR3. The ends were cut back, 2 bases at V and 0 bases at J, with 13 bases in the middle. The DNA of the CDR3 is TGTGCCAGCAGCCAATCGCCGACAGCGTACCAAGAGACCCAGTACTTC. Translation: CASSQSPTAYQETQYF. Drawing the rest from reference TRBV14 and TRBJ2-5, the complete variable domain is EAGVTQFPSHSVIEKGQTVTLRCDPISGHDNLYWYRRVMGKEIKFLLHFVKESKQDESGMPNNRFLAERTGGTYSTLKVQPAELEDSGVYFCASSQSPTAYQETQYFGPGTRLLVL.

For this clone: In the same sample, other DNA sequences code for this CDR3. The chain combines TRBV5-4 with TRBJ1-2; D is uncertain. CDR1 is SGHNT, CDR2 YYREEE, per germline (reference sequence). V was shortened by 0 bases and J by 7 bases, with 7 bases between the two germline ends. The CDR3 runs to 12 residues. CDR3 sequence (DNA): TGTGCCAGCAGCTTGGATCGGGGTGGCTACACCTTC. This encodes CASSLDRGGYTF.

The rearrangement joins TRBV30 to TRBJ2-7, with D perhaps matching TRBD1 or TRBD2 (5 bases each). V gave up 1 base and J gave up 7 bases, with 8 bases separating them. The CDR3 sequence is 11 residues long. Germline lookup yields CDR1 GTSNPN and CDR2 SVGIG (reference sequence). CDR3 in amino acids: CAWSGGAEQYF. The CDR3 nucleotides read TGTGCCTGGAGTGGAGGGGCAGAGCAGTACTTC. Variable domain in full (rest from reference TRBV30 and TRBJ2-7): SQTIHQWPATLVQPVGSPLSLECTVEGTSNPNLYWYRQAAGRGLQLLFYSVGIGQISSEVPQNLSASRPQDRQFILSSKKLLLSDSGFYLCAWSGGAEQYFGPGTRLTVT.

This clone was seen a few times. The rearrangement uses TRBV5-1 and TRBJ1-5, with D unresolved. The CDR3 runs 13 residues. V was cut by 3 bases and J by 2 bases, with 6 bases left in between. The germline CDR1 and CDR2 sequences are SGHRS and YFSETQ. The CDR3 reads CASSYRGNQPQHF. CDR3 nucleotide sequence: TGCGCCAGCAGCTACCGTGGCAATCAGCCCCAGCATTTT.

V usage is TRBV11-3 and J usage is TRBJ2-2; D is ambiguous. The V gene's germline CDR1 is SGHNT and CDR2 YENEEA. V lost 0 bases and J lost 10, with 6 bases in between. CDR3 length: 12 residues. The CDR3 DNA reads TGTGCCAGCAGCTTAGACAGGATGGAGCTGTTTTTT. This codes for CASSLDRMELFF.

This clone has a handful of counts. The chain links TRBV5-1 to TRBJ1-6; 7 bases align to TRBD1. Trimming removed 3 bases from V and 6 bases from J; junction bases left unmatched: 6. Germline CDR1 is SGHRS and CDR2 is YFSETQ. CDR3 length: 15 residues. CDR3 DNA: TGCGCCAGCAGCTCTGCAGGGGGGTCTAATTCACCCCTCCACTTT. The encoded protein is CASSSAGGSNSPLHF.

The chain employs TRBV6-6 and TRBJ1-3; D is ambiguous. CDR1 is MNHNY, CDR2 SVGAGI, per germline (reference sequence). Trimming stripped 6 bases from V and 3 bases from J, with 6 bases between. The CDR3 totals 12 residues. For the CDR3, the DNA is TGTGCCAGCAGGTGGAGTGGAAACACCATATATTTT. Translated, it gives CASRWSGNTIYF.

The J gene is TRBJ2-5, the V gene TRBV5-1, with D possibly matching TRBD2 (6 bases). Trimming stripped 3 bases from V and 4 bases from J, with 13 bases between. The CDR3 sequence is 14 residues long. Germline V lookup: CDR1 SGHRS, CDR2 YFSETQ. The CDR3 region has the DNA TGCGCCAGCAGCTCGGGCGGGGCGGGAGAGACCCAGTACTTC. This translates into CASSSGGAGETQYF.

Concerning this clone itself: This sample includes further DNA sequences coding for the same CDR3. The chain joins TRBV4-1 to TRBJ1-5; no definite D call. CDR1 MGHRA and CDR2 YSYEKL come from the germline V gene. CDR3 length: 14 residues. Deletions cut 3 bases from V and 2 bases from J, with 8 bases between. This CDR3 reads CASSHTGGNQPQHF. The CDR3 bases are TGCGCCAGCAGCCACACCGGTGGCAATCAGCCCCAGCATTTT.

The chain joins TRBV9 to TRBJ2-3; unclear D gene. Germline-derived CDR1 and CDR2 are SGDLS and YYNGEE. This CDR3 is built from 17 residues. Trimming shortened V by 4 bases and J by 1 base, and 19 bases separated the two germline ends. In nucleotides, the CDR3 is TGTGCCAGCAGCCCCACCCTCCCCGGGTGGCGCACAGATACGCAGTATTTT. As protein: CASSPTLPGWRTDTQYF. The complete variable domain, with remaining parts taken from reference TRBV9 and TRBJ2-3, reads DSGVTQTPKHLITATGQRVTLRCSPRSGDLSVYWYQQSLDQGLQFLIQYYNGEERAKGNILERFSAQQFPDLHSELNLSSLELGDSALYFCASSPTLPGWRTDTQYFGPGTRLTVL.

This clone appeared once. This chain joins TRBV9 and TRBJ2-1; 7 bases fit TRBD2. Germline V gene lookup returns CDR1 SGDLS and CDR2 YYNGEE. This CDR3 is 14 amino acids long. With 0 bases clipped from V and 5 bases from J, the junction kept 2 bases outside the gene matches. CDR3 DNA: TGTGCCAGCAGCGTAGCGGGGGGACACAATGAGCAGTTCTTC. It specifies CASSVAGGHNEQFF.

This clone was found once. This sample also contains other DNA sequences that code for the same CDR3. The CDR3 nucleotides are TGCGCCAGCAGCTTACGACAGGGGACCTACGAGCAGTACTTC. It encodes CASSLRQGTYEQYF. The chain employs TRBV5-1 and TRBJ2-7; 8 bases map to TRBD1. This CDR3 spans 14 amino acids. Per germline, CDR1 SGHRS and CDR2 YFSETQ. V was pared by 2 bases and J by 2 bases, with 3 bases of the junction left unmatched.

As regards this clone: Additional DNA sequences in this sample encode the identical CDR3. V usage is TRBV30 and J usage is TRBJ2-3; TRBD2 is a possible D gene (5 bases). The CDR3 has 13 residues. Germline CDR1 GTSNPN, CDR2 SVGIG (reference sequence). Trimming cost V 0 bases and J 4 bases, with 8 bases left between them. The CDR3 DNA follows: TGTGCCTGGAGTGTTCTAGCCGCAGATACGCAGTATTTT. Translation gives CAWSVLAADTQYF.

The chain carries TRBV5-4 and TRBJ1-2, with 7 bases matching TRBD1. V was clipped by 6 bases and J by 6 bases; unmatched bases: 8. There are 13 residues in the CDR3. Looked up from germline, CDR1 is SGHNT and CDR2 is YYREEE (reference sequence). CDR3 nucleotides: TGTGCCAGCAACCCGGTAGGGGGCAATGGCTACACCTTC. It yields the protein CASNPVGGNGYTF.

This sequence joins TRBV4-2 and TRBJ2-5; 7 bases are shared with TRBD1. This CDR3 region has 17 residues. CDR1 LGHNA and CDR2 YNFKEQ come from the germline V gene. V lost 4 bases to trimming and J lost 1 base; unmatched junction nucleotides: 12. As DNA, the CDR3 is TGTGCCAGCAGCCGCCCATACGCCAGGGACAGCCAAGAGACCCAGTACTTC. This translates into CASSRPYARDSQETQYF.

V and J are TRBV6-1 and TRBJ1-5, with 8 nucleotides matching TRBD1. The CDR3 totals 15 residues. The germline CDR1 and CDR2 sequences are MNHNS and SASEGT. The V and J ends lost 6 bases and 4 bases, in that order; junction bases with no gene match: 8. Here the CDR3 DNA reads TGTGCCAGCAGGGGAACCGGGACAGGAAATCAGCCCCAGCATTTT. Encoded protein: CASRGTGTGNQPQHF.

This clone occurred a few times. The CDR3 DNA reads as TGTGCCATCAGTAGTCAGGGGGAGACCGGGGAGCTGTTTTTT. Protein sequence: CAISSQGETGELFF. The chain employs TRBV10-3 and TRBJ2-2; 7 bases map to TRBD1. Germline V gene lookup returns CDR1 ENHRY and CDR2 SYGVKD. The CDR3 runs 14 residues. The junction had 5 bases not matched to a gene; V was cut back by 5 bases and J by 5 bases.

This chain connects TRBV12-5 to TRBJ1-3, with 8 bases identical to TRBD1. Germline-derived CDR1 and CDR2 are LGHNT and FRNRAP. V lost 6 bases and J lost 4; bases outside the gene matches: 5. This CDR3 spans 14 amino acids. In DNA, the CDR3 is TGTGCTAGTGGGCGTGGACAGGGAGGAAACACCATATATTTT. Protein: CASGRGQGGNTIYF.

In the case of this clone: Other DNA sequences in the sample encode the same CDR3. The rearrangement joins TRBV18 to TRBJ2-7, with D unclear. CDR3 length equals 14 residues. In germline, CDR1 is KGHSH, CDR2 LQKENI. V was trimmed by 3 bases and J by 3 bases, leaving 12 bases between them. The CDR3 loop reads CASSPSSGGYEQYF. The CDR3, as DNA: TGTGCCAGCTCACCGTCCTCCGGCGGCTACGAGCAGTACTTC.

This sequence joins TRBV19 and TRBJ2-5; no definite D call. The CDR3 extends over 11 amino acids. The V end was cut by 9 bases, the J end by 5 bases, with 10 bases between. Germline CDR1 and CDR2: LNHDA and SQIVND (reference sequence). The CDR3 DNA follows: TGTGCCAGCGGACCCCGGGAGACCCAGTACTTC. It translates to CASGPRETQYF.